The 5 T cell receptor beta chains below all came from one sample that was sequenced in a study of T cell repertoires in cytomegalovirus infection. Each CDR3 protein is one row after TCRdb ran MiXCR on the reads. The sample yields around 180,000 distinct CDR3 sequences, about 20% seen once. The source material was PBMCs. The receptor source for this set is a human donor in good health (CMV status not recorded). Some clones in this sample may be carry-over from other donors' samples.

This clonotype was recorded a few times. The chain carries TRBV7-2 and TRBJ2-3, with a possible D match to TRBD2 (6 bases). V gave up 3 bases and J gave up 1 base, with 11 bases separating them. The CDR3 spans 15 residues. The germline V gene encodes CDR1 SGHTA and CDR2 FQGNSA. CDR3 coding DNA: TGTGCCAGCAGCTTCGGGGGTTTGGGCACAGATACGCAGTATTTT. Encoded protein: CASSFGGLGTDTQYF.

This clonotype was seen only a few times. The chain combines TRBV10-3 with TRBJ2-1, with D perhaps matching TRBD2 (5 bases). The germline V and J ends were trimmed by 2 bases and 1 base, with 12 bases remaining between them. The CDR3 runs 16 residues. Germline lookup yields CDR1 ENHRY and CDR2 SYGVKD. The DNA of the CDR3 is TGTGCCATCAGTGAGGACCCGGAGGCATCCTACAATGAGCAGTTCTTC. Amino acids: CAISEDPEASYNEQFF.

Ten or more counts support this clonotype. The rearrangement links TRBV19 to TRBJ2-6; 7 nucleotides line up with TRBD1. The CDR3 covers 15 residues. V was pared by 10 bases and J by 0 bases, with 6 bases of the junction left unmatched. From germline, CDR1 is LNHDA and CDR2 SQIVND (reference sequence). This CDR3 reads CATADRPSGANVLTF. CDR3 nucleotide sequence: TGTGCCACCGCGGACAGGCCCTCTGGGGCCAACGTCCTGACTTTC. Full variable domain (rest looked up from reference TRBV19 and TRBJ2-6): DGGITQSPKYLFRKEGQNVTLSCEQNLNHDAMYWYRQDPGQGLRLIYYSQIVNDFQKGDIAEGYSVSREKKESFPLTVTSAQKNPTAFYLCATADRPSGANVLTFGAGSRLTVL.

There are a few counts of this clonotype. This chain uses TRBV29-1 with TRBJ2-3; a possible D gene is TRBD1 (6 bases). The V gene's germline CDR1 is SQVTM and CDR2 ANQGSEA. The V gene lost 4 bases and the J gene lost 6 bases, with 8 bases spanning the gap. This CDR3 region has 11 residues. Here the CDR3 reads CSVVRGDTQYF. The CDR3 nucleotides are TGCAGCGTTGTAAGGGGGGATACGCAGTATTTT.

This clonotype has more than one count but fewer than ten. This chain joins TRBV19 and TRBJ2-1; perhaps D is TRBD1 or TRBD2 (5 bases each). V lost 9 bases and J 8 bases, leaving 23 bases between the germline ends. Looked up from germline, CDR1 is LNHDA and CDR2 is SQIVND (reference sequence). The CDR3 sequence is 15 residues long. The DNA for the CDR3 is TGTGCCAGCCACCGGGACGGCAACCCAGCGGATGAGCAGTTCTTC. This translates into CASHRDGNPADEQFF.